Below, one T cell receptor beta chain is given with its context. The V gene end was trimmed by 3 bases and the J gene end by 4 bases; junction bases not matched to a gene: 11. This CDR3 is built from 17 residues. Looked up from germline, CDR1 is LNHDA and CDR2 is SQIVND (reference sequence). The data were obtained in a study of cytotoxic CD8 clonotypes in ibrutinib-treated CLL. Overall study context: The subjects consisted of approximately ten relapsed/refractory and over 14 treatment-naive individuals, with approximately 17 IGHV unmutated.

Method: immunoSEQ multiplex PCR; TCRdb's copy keeps in-frame clones and lacks some. The sample lists tens of thousands of clones, roughly 84% seen once, with 5.4% in the top ten. Sample: PBMCs, taken before ibrutinib treatment. This TCR was sampled from a human donor with chronic lymphocytic leukemia. V is TRBV19 and J is TRBJ2-3; 9 positions match TRBD2. The CDR3 DNA reads as TGTGCCAGTAGTATCGGCCTTAGCGGGAGTTCTGCAGATACGCAGTATTTT. It translates to CASSIGLSGSSADTQYF.